This T cell receptor (beta chain) is from a study of cytomegalovirus exposure and HLA in healthy donors. On the study more broadly: From HLA-typed donors, an early data release held around 85 million unique TCRs.

PCR was performed using 60 Vbeta and 13 Jbeta primers. Measured with immunoSEQ multiplex PCR; TCRdb has only the in-frame clones, and not every one. The sample consists of about 60,000 clones, around four fifths of them appearing once. Trimming cost V 3 bases and J 2 bases, with 11 bases left between them. Germline V gene data show CDR1 as GTSNPN and CDR2 as SVGIG (reference sequence). The CDR3 spans 13 residues. Concerning this clone itself: Antigen unknown.

Points from the study as a whole: Sequencing likely produced, as an artifact, a cluster of highly shared sequence variants. Immune exposure data for these donors was limited to CMV serostatus. Presence/absence analyses supposed approximately even sequencing depth among donors.

Sequencing was carried out using PBMCs. V is TRBV30 and J is TRBJ2-7, with TRBD1 as a possible D gene (5 bases). The clonotype comes from a man aged 25-45 years in good health and CMV-seronegative. CDR3 bases: TGTGCCTGGAGCCCCGACAGAACCTACGAGCAGTACTTC. It translates to CAWSPDRTYEQYF.